Below are 18 T cell receptor beta chains sequenced from a single sample in a study of T cell changes during pregnancy in multiple sclerosis. Sequencing used immunoSEQ multiplex PCR; TCRdb keeps in-frame clones, though not all of them. Seen here are 55,000 to 75,000 clones, around 92% observed once, and the top ten hold roughly 1.3%. Sequences were derived from peripheral blood, sampled after pregnancy. These TCRs come from a female donor in good health, enrolled as a control in a pregnancy study.

The chain recombines TRBV2 with TRBJ2-7; 7 bases line up with TRBD1. V lost 7 bases, J lost 1 base, and 7 bases stayed unmatched. This CDR3 has 14 amino acids. In germline, CDR1 is SNHLY, CDR2 FYNNEI. The CDR3 DNA is TGTGCCAGCAACAACAGGGGACCTTCCTACGAGCAGTACTTC. This encodes CASNNRGPSYEQYF.

V is TRBV7-2 and J is TRBJ1-5; no reliable D call. The CDR3 length is 14 residues. Between the trimmed V and J ends, which lost 0 bases and 4 bases, there was a span of 7 bases. Germline V gives CDR1 SGHTA, CDR2 FQGNSA. CDR3 DNA: TGTGCCAGCAGCTTAGCGAACAGAAATCAGCCCCAGCATTTT. Translation: CASSLANRNQPQHF.

In this sample, this clone turned up a few times. The rearrangement links TRBV14 to TRBJ2-2; TRBD1 might be the D (6 bases). The V end was cut by 4 bases, the J end by 0 bases, with 18 bases between. CDR1 SGHDN and CDR2 FVKESK come from the germline V gene. The CDR3 has 18 residues. The CDR3: CASSPSPGQLTNTGELFF. DNA for the CDR3: TGTGCCAGCAGCCCTAGCCCCGGACAGCTTACGAACACCGGGGAGCTGTTTTTT.

V usage is TRBV18 and J usage is TRBJ2-1; 11 bases are a match to TRBD2. The CDR3 contains 17 residues. Trimming at V came to 0 bases and at J to 8 bases, leaving 9 bases not matched to a gene. Germline values: CDR1 KGHSH, CDR2 LQKENI. The CDR3 sequence: CASSPPDSGGVSDEQFF. The DNA for the CDR3 is TGTGCCAGCTCACCACCGGATAGCGGGGGGGTTTCCGATGAGCAGTTCTTC.

The V call is TRBV7-9, the J call TRBJ1-1; D is ambiguous. This CDR3 is built from 14 residues. V lost 2 bases and J lost 3, with 10 bases in between. The germline CDR1 and CDR2 sequences are SEHNR and FQNEAQ (reference sequence). The CDR3 region is CASSLLGGDTEAFF. CDR3 DNA sequence: TGTGCCAGCAGCTTACTTGGAGGTGACACTGAAGCTTTCTTT.

For the CDR3, the DNA is TGCGCCAGCAGCTTGGAACAGCCCTATAATTCACCCCTCCACTTT. Translation gives CASSLEQPYNSPLHF. The rearrangement uses TRBV5-1 and TRBJ1-6; no reliable D call. Germline values: CDR1 SGHRS, CDR2 YFSETQ. This CDR3 region has 15 residues. V was trimmed by 0 bases and J by 2 bases, leaving 6 bases between them.

The chain combines TRBV5-4 with TRBJ2-7; 13 nucleotides match TRBD2. Trimming cost V 4 bases and J 4 bases; bases outside gene matches: 11. Germline V lookup: CDR1 SGHNT, CDR2 YYREEE (reference sequence). This CDR3 region has 17 residues. The CDR3: CASSGTPLAGGPYEQYF. The CDR3 bases are TGTGCCAGCAGCGGAACCCCACTAGCGGGGGGGCCTTACGAGCAGTACTTC.

A single count supports this clone. The gene calls are TRBV2 and TRBJ1-5; a weak D match, TRBD1 (6 bases). V lost 6 bases to trimming and J lost 3 bases, with 15 bases between them. Germline V gives CDR1 SNHLY, CDR2 FYNNEI. CDR3 length: 15 residues. The CDR3 is CASSVDRSNNQPQHF. The CDR3 DNA is TGTGCCAGCAGCGTCGACAGGTCTAACAATCAGCCCCAGCATTTT.

The rearrangement joins TRBV27 to TRBJ2-6; 8 bases match TRBD1. There are 19 residues in the CDR3. Per germline, CDR1 MNHEY and CDR2 SMNVEV (reference sequence). The trim removed 0 bases at V and 0 bases at J, leaving 7 bases unmatched. CDR3 coding DNA: TGTGCCAGCAGTTTATCGCCGGGACAGGTCATCTCTGGGGCCAACGTCCTGACTTTC. Protein: CASSLSPGQVISGANVLTF.

The rearrangement links TRBV6-1 to TRBJ1-5; TRBD1 is a possible D gene (6 bases). Trimming left V 0 bases short and J 6 bases short, with 15 bases between. This CDR3 has 16 amino acids. From germline, CDR1 is MNHNS and CDR2 SASEGT. CDR3 DNA: TGTGCCAGCAGTGAAGCCGCTCAGGGGAGAATTCAGCCCCAGCATTTT. This encodes CASSEAAQGRIQPQHF.

The chain couples TRBV7-6 to TRBJ2-5; TRBD1 agrees at 11 bases. Per the germline V gene, CDR1 is SGHVS and CDR2 is FNYEAQ. There are 17 residues in the CDR3. Germline trimming cut 5 bases from V and 4 bases from J; bases unmatched to any gene: 12. The CDR3: CASSHPRDRGTRETQYF. In DNA, the CDR3 is TGTGCCAGCAGCCACCCGCGGGACAGGGGGACGAGAGAGACCCAGTACTTC. The full variable domain, completed using reference TRBV7-6 and TRBJ2-5, is GAGVSQSPRYKVTKRGQDVALRCDPISGHVSLYWYRQALGQGPEFLTYFNYEAQQDKSGLPNDRFSAERPEGSISTLTIQRTEQRDSAMYRCASSHPRDRGTRETQYFGPGTRLLVL.

The V gene is TRBV7-9, the J gene TRBJ1-2, with TRBD1 matching 8 bases. CDR1 is SEHNR, CDR2 FQNEAQ, per germline (reference sequence). The CDR3 spans 14 residues. J gave up 2 bases and V 5 bases, and 4 bases lay outside the gene matches. The CDR3 loop reads CASSPGGENYGYTF. DNA of the CDR3: TGTGCCAGCAGCCCAGGGGGCGAGAACTATGGCTACACCTTC.

The chain has TRBV7-9 and TRBJ2-7; 7 nucleotides match TRBD1. Germline loops: CDR1 SEHNR, CDR2 FQNEAQ (reference sequence). The CDR3 has 15 amino acids. After removal of 5 bases from V and 3 bases from J, the junction contained 10 bases not matched to a gene. The DNA for the CDR3 is TGTGCCAGCAGCCCTCTTCCGGCAGGGGGCTACGAGCAGTACTTC. Amino acids: CASSPLPAGGYEQYF.

The chain recombines TRBV7-9 with TRBJ1-1; the match to TRBD1 covers 9 bases. The V gene's germline CDR1 is SEHNR and CDR2 FQNEAQ (reference sequence). V was pared by 6 bases and J by 1 base, with 6 bases of the junction left unmatched. The CDR3 extends over 15 amino acids. The CDR3 bases are TGTGCCAGCAGTTTCTGGGGACAGGGGAACACTGAAGCTTTCTTT. It specifies CASSFWGQGNTEAFF.

The V gene is TRBV7-2, the J gene TRBJ2-6; TRBD1 agrees at 8 bases. The V gene's germline CDR1 is SGHTA and CDR2 FQGNSA. This CDR3 has 17 residues. V gave up 3 bases and J gave up 0 bases; unmatched junction bases: 4. This chain's CDR3 is CASSFFTGGSGANVLTF. CDR3 DNA sequence: TGTGCCAGCAGCTTCTTTACAGGGGGCTCTGGGGCCAACGTCCTGACTTTC.

The chain has TRBV18 and TRBJ1-1; D not certain. V lost 3 bases and J lost 0, with 8 bases in between. There are 14 residues in the CDR3. Germline CDR1 is KGHSH and CDR2 is LQKENI. CDR3 region: CASSPRGLNTEAFF. The CDR3 coding sequence is TGTGCCAGCTCACCCAGAGGTTTGAACACTGAAGCTTTCTTT.

The chain combines TRBV10-3 with TRBJ2-7; a weak D match, TRBD1 (5 bases). The germline gives CDR1 ENHRY, CDR2 SYGVKD. CDR3 length: 14 residues. With 3 bases removed from V and 0 bases from J, the gap between germline ends came to 9 bases. The CDR3 protein is CAISDPQGSYEQYF. The CDR3 coding sequence is TGTGCCATCAGTGATCCCCAGGGCTCCTACGAGCAGTACTTC.

CDR3 in amino acids: CASSPFWGTNYGYTF. The CDR3 region has the DNA TGTGCCAGCAGCCCCTTTTGGGGCACCAACTATGGCTACACCTTC. The genes are TRBV5-4 and TRBJ1-2; TRBD1 is a possible D gene (5 bases). Germline CDR1 reads SGHNT; CDR2 reads YYREEE (reference sequence). V gave up 4 bases and J gave up 2 bases, with 15 bases separating them. The length of the CDR3 is 15 residues.